One sample yielded the 2 T cell receptor beta chains listed below, sequenced in a study of T-cell reconstitution after alpha-beta-depleted transplantation in children. The library targeted TCRbeta and was prepared with unique molecular identifiers. One entry per CDR3 protein, called by TCRdb with MiXCR from the PCR reads. Of about 200,000 distinct CDR3 sequences detected, roughly 9.1% appear once; the ten largest clones hold about 40%. The sequencing used PBMCs, mostly from graft donor cells, collected 360 days after TCRalphabeta/CD19-depleted stem cell transplant. The source is a male patient aged 2 to 9 who had a stem cell transplant for acute myeloid leukemia, so the T cells may come from the graft donor.

At least ten counts were recorded for this clonotype. An end of the junction does not agree with germline; a read error may underlie this. The V call is TRBV29-1, the J call TRBJ2-3, with 7 bases aligning to TRBD2. In germline, CDR1 is SQVTM, CDR2 ANQGSEA. CDR3 length: 12 residues. This chain's CDR3 is CTTREGADTQYF. For the CDR3, the DNA is TGTACGACCAGGGAGGGCGCAGATACGCAGTATTTT.

The chain carries TRBV7-3 and TRBJ1-4; TRBD1 aligns across 7 bases. Germline V gene data show CDR1 as SGHTA and CDR2 as FQGTGA. V dropped 5 bases and J dropped 5; count of bases not matched to a gene: 8. CDR3 length equals 15 residues. The CDR3 is CASSLGGQKNEKLFF. DNA for the CDR3: TGTGCCAGCAGCCTCGGGGGACAGAAGAATGAAAAACTGTTTTTT.